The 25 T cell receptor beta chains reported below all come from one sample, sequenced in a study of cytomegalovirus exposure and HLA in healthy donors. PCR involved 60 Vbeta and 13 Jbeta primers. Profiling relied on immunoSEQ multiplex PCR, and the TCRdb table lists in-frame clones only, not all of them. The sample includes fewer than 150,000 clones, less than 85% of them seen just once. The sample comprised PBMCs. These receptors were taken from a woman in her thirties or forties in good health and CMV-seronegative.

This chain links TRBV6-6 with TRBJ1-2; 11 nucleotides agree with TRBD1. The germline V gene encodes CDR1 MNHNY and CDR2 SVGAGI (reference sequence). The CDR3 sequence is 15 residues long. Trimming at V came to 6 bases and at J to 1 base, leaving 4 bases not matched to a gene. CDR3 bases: TGTGCCAGCAGGGGGGACAGGGGGTATAACTATGGCTACACCTTC. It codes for CASRGDRGYNYGYTF.

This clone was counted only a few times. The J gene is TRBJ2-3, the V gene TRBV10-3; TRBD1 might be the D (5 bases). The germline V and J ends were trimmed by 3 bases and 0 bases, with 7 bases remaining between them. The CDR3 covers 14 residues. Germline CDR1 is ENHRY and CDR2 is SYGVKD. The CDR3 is CAISEGASTDTQYF. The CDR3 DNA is TGTGCCATCAGTGAAGGGGCCAGCACAGATACGCAGTATTTT.

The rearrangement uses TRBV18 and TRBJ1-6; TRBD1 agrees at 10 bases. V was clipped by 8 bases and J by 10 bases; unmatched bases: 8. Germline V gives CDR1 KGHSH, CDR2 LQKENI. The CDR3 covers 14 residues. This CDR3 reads CASKGTGDLSPLHF. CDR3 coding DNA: TGTGCCAGCAAGGGGACAGGGGACTTATCACCCCTCCACTTT.

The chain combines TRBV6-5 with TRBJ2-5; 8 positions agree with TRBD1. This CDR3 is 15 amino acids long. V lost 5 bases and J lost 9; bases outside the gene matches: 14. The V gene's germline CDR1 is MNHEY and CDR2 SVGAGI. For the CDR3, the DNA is TGTGCCAGCAGTGGGCGGACAGGGATGGAGGGGGCCCAGTACTTC. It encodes CASSGRTGMEGAQYF.

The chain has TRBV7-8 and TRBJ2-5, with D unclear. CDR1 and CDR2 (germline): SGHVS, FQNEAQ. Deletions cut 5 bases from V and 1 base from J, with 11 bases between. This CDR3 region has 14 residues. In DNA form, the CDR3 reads TGTGCCAGCAGCCCCAGACGGAGCCAAGAGACCCAGTACTTC. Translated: CASSPRRSQETQYF.

The CDR3: CASRSGSGTTNEKLFF. The DNA for the CDR3 is TGCGCCAGCAGATCAGGTTCGGGGACAACTAATGAAAAACTGTTTTTT. The chain combines TRBV4-1 with TRBJ1-4, with D uncertain. Germline V gene sequence: CDR1 MGHRA, CDR2 YSYEKL. There are 16 residues in the CDR3. V was cut by 6 bases and J by 0 bases, with 14 bases left in between.

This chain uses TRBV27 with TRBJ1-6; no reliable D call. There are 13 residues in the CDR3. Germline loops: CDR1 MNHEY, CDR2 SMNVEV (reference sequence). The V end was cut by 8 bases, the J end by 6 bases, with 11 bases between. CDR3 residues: CASRPESNSPLHF. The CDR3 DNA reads TGTGCCAGCCGGCCGGAGTCTAATTCACCCCTCCACTTT.

CDR3 DNA: TGCGCCAGCAGTGATCCCCAGGGGACAAATCAGCCCCAGCATTTT. Protein: CASSDPQGTNQPQHF. The chain combines TRBV10-2 with TRBJ1-5, with a tentative D call TRBD1 (6 bases). V dropped 3 bases and J dropped 4 bases, with 13 bases sitting between them. Germline CDR1 WSHSY, CDR2 SAAADI. The CDR3 consists of 15 residues.

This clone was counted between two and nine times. CDR3: CASSILEEGTGDQPQHF. CDR3 coding DNA: TGTGCCAGCAGCATTTTAGAAGAAGGGACAGGGGATCAGCCCCAGCATTTT. This sequence joins TRBV7-8 and TRBJ1-5; 10 bases match TRBD1. The ends lost 5 bases at V and 5 bases at J; junction bases unmatched: 12. This CDR3 has 17 amino acids. The germline CDR1 and CDR2 sequences are SGHVS and FQNEAQ.

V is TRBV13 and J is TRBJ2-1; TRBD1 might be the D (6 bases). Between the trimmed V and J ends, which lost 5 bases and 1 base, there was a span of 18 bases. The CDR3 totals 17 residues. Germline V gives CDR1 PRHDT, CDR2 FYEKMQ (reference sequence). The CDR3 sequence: CASSRPRTARSYNEQFF. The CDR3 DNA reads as TGTGCCAGCAGCCGCCCGAGGACAGCCCGATCCTACAATGAGCAGTTCTTC.

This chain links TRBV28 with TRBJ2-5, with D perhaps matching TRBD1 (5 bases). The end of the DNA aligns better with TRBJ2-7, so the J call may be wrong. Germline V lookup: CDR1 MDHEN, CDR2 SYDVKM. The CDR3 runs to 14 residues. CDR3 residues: CASSLGRTSYEQYF. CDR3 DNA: TGTGCCAGCAGTTTAGGGCGGACATCCTACGAGCAGTACTTC.

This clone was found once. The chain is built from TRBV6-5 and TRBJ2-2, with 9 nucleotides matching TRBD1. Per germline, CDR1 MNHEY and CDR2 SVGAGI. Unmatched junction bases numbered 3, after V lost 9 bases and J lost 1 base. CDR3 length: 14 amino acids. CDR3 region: CASLTGGNTGELFF. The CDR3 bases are TGTGCCAGTCTGACAGGGGGGAACACCGGGGAGCTGTTTTTT.

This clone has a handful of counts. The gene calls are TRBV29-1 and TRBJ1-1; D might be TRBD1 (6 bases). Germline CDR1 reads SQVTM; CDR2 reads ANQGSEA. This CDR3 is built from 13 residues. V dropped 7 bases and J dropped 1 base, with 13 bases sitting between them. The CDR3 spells CSATGTTNTEAFF. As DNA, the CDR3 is TGCAGCGCAACCGGGACAACGAACACTGAAGCTTTCTTT.

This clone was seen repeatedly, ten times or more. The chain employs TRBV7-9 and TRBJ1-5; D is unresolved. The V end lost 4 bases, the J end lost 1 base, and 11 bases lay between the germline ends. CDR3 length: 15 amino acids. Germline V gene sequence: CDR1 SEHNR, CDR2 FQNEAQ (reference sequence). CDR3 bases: TGTGCCAGCAGCTCGAACGACGGGAGCAATCAGCCCCAGCATTTT. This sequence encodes CASSSNDGSNQPQHF.

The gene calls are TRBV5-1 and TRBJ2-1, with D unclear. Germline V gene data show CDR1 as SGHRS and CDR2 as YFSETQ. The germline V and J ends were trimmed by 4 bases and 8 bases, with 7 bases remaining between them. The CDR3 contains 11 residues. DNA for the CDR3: TGCGCCAGCAGCGAAACTTATGAGCAGTTCTTC. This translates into CASSETYEQFF.

CDR3 sequence reads: CASRARATPGANVLTF. As DNA, the CDR3 is TGTGCCAGCAGAGCGCGAGCCACTCCTGGGGCCAACGTCCTGACTTTC. The chain is built from TRBV2 and TRBJ2-6; D is ambiguous. The germline gives CDR1 SNHLY, CDR2 FYNNEI. The CDR3 has 16 residues. Deletions cut 6 bases from V and 2 bases from J, with 14 bases between.

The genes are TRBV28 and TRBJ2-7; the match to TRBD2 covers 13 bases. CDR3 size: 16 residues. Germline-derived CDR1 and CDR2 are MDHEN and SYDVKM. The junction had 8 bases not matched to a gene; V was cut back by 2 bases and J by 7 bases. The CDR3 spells CASSLTGTSGTVEQYF. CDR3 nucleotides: TGTGCCAGCAGTTTAACCGGGACTAGCGGGACAGTGGAGCAGTACTTC.

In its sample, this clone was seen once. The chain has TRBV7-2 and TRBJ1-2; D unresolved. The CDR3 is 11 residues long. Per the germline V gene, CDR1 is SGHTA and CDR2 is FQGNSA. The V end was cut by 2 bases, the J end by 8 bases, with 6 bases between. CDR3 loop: CASSLNRGYTF. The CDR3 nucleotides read TGTGCCAGCAGCTTAAACCGGGGCTACACCTTC.

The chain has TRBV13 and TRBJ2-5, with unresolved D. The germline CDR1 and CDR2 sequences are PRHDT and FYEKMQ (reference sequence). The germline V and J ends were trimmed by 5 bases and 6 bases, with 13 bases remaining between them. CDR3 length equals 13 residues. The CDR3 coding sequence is TGTGCCAGCAGCCCTTCCGGTGCGAAGACCCAGTACTTC. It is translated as CASSPSGAKTQYF.

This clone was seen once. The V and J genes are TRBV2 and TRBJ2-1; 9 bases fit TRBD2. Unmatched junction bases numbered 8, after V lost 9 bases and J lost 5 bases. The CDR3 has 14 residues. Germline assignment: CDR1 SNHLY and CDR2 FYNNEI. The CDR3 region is CASQTSGVNNEQFF. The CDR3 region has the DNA TGTGCCAGTCAGACTAGCGGAGTTAACAATGAGCAGTTCTTC. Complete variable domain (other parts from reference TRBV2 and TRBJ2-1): EPEVTQTPSHQVTQMGQEVILRCVPISNHLYFYWYRQILGQKVEFLVSFYNNEISEKSEIFDDQFSVERPDGSNFTLKIRSTKLEDSAMYFCASQTSGVNNEQFFGPGTRLTVL.

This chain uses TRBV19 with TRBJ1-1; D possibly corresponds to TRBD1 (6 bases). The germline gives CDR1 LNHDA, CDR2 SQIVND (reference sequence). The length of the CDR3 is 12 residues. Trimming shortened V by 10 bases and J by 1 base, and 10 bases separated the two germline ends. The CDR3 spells CAIRTENTEAFF. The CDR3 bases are TGTGCCATAAGGACAGAGAACACTGAAGCTTTCTTT.

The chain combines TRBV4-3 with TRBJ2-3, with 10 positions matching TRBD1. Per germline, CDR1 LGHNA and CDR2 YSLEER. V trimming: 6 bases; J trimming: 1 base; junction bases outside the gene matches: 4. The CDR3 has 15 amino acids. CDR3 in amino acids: CASSPGTGGTDTQYF. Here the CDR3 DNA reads TGCGCCAGCAGTCCCGGGACAGGGGGCACAGATACGCAGTATTTT.

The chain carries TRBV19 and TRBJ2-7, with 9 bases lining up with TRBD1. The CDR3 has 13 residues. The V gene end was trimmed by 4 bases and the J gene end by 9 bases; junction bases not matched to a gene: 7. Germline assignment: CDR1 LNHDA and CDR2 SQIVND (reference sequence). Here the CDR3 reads CASSNRDRAGQYF. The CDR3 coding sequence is TGTGCCAGTAGTAACCGGGACAGGGCTGGGCAGTACTTC.

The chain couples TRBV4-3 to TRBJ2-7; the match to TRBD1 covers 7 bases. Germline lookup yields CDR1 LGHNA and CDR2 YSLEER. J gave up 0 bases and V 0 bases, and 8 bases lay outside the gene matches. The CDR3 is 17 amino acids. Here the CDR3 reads CASSQDIVGQSSYEQYF. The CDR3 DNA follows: TGCGCCAGCAGCCAAGATATCGTGGGACAGAGCTCCTACGAGCAGTACTTC.

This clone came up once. CDR3 bases: TGCAGCGTTGAAGCGCCCGGGGTAGCGGGAGTGGGAGATACGCAGTATTTT. Protein: CSVEAPGVAGVGDTQYF. This rearrangement joins TRBV29-1 to TRBJ2-3; 9 nucleotides line up with TRBD2. V dropped 1 base and J dropped 5; count of bases not matched to a gene: 13. CDR3 size: 17 residues. The germline CDR1 and CDR2 sequences are SQVTM and ANQGSEA.